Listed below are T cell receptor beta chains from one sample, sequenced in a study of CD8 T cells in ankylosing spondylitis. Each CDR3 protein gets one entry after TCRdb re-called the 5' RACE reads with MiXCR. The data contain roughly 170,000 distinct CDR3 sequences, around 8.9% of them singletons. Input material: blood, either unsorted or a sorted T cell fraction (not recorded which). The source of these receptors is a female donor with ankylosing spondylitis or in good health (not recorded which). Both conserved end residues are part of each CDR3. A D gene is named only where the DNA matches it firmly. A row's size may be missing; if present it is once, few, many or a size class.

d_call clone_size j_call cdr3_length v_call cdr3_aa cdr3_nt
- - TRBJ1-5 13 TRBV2 CVSQSGFGQPQHF TGTGTTTCACAAAGCGGGTTCGGGCAGCCCCAGCATTTT
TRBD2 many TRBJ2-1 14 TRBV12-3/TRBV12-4 CASSLWGGADEQFF TGTGCCAGCAGTCTCTGGGGGGGAGCGGATGAGCAGTTCTTC
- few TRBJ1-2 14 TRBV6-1 CASSEVDSPPGYTF TGTGCCAGCAGTGAAGTGGACAGTCCCCCCGGCTACACCTTC
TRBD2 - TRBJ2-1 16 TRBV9 CASSVAGAGVTNEQFF TGTGCCAGCAGCGTAGCGGGAGCGGGAGTCACCAATGAGCAGTTCTTC
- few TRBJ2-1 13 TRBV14 CASSLYRRHEQFF TGTGCCAGCAGCCTGTACAGGAGGCATGAGCAGTTCTTC
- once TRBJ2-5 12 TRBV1 CTSSLHGETQYF TGCACCAGCAGCCTCCATGGGGAGACCCAGTACTTC
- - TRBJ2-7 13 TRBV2 CATGGRSSYEQYF TGTGCCACGGGGGGCAGGAGCTCCTACGAGCAGTACTTC
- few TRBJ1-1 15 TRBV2 CASSEGGDGNTEAFF TGTGCCAGCAGTGAAGGGGGGGACGGGAACACTGAAGCTTTCTTT
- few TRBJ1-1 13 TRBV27 CASSLGQITEAFF TGTGCCAGCAGTTTAGGGCAGATCACTGAAGCTTTCTTT
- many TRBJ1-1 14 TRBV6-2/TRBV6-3 CASSVYRVRTEAFF TGTGCCAGCAGTGTGTACAGGGTAAGAACTGAAGCTTTCTTT
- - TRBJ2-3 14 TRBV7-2 CASSPMGATDTQYF TGTGCCAGCAGCCCGATGGGCGCCACAGATACGCAGTATTTT
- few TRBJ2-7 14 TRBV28 CASKEQGFGGEQYF TGTGCCAGCAAGGAACAGGGGTTCGGGGGGGAGCAGTACTTC
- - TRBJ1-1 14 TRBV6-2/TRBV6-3 CATSEGAMNTEAFF TGTGCCACCTCGGAGGGAGCCATGAACACTGAAGCTTTCTTT
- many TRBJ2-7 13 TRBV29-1 CSASGTSAYEQYF TGCAGCGCCTCCGGGACATCCGCCTACGAGCAGTACTTC
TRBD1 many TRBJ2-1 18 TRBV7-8 CAILQRGRGQGPYNEQFF TGTGCCATTCTACAGAGGGGTAGGGGGCAGGGCCCATACAATGAGCAGTTCTTC
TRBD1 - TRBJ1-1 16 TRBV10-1 CASRERQGGMNTEAFF TGCGCCAGCAGGGAAAGACAGGGAGGGATGAACACTGAAGCTTTCTTT
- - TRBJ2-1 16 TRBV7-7 CASSLKQNGGGNEQFF TGTGCCAGCAGCCTAAAGCAGAACGGTGGGGGGAATGAGCAGTTCTTC
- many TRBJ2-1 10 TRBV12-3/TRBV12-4 CASNVGEQFF TGTGCCAGCAACGTTGGTGAGCAGTTCTTC
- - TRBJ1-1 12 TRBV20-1 CSARDGETEAFF TGCAGTGCTAGAGATGGGGAGACTGAAGCTTTCTTT
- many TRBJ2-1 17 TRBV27 CASSLSDPSAPYNEQFF TGTGCCAGCAGTTTATCGGATCCTAGCGCGCCCTACAATGAGCAGTTCTTC
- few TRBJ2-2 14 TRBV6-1 CASGDGGNTGELFF TGTGCCAGCGGTGATGGGGGGAACACCGGGGAGCTGTTTTTT
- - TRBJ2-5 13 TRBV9 CASSGTDQETQYF TGTGCCAGCAGCGGGACAGACCAAGAGACCCAGTACTTC
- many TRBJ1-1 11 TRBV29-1 CSVSANTEAFF TGCAGCGTTTCAGCGAACACTGAAGCTTTCTTT
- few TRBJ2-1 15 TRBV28 CASRPGGLDYNEQFF TGTGCCAGCCGACCAGGAGGGCTAGATTACAATGAGCAGTTCTTC
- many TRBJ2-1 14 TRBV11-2 CASSPPGGYNEQFF TGTGCCAGCAGCCCTCCCGGAGGCTACAATGAGCAGTTCTTC
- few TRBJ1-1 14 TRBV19 CASSAGALGTEAFF TGTGCCAGTAGTGCCGGGGCCCTCGGAACTGAAGCTTTCTTT
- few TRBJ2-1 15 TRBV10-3 CAISPLVGRYNEQSF TGTGCCATCAGTCCCTTGGTGGGGCGCTACAATGAGCAGTCCTTC
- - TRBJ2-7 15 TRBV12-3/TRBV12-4 CASSPADPLDYEQYF TGTGCCAGCAGTCCGGCAGACCCCCTAGACTACGAGCAGTACTTC
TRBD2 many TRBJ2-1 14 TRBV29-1 CSSGGTSGTNEQFF TGCAGCTCCGGGGGGACTAGCGGGACCAATGAGCAGTTCTTC
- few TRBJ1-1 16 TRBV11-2 CASSLSGLPGNTEAFF TGTGCCAGCAGCTTGTCCGGCCTCCCGGGGAACACTGAAGCTTTCTTT
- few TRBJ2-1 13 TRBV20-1 CSASFEGNNEQFF TGCAGTGCTAGTTTTGAGGGAAACAATGAGCAGTTCTTC
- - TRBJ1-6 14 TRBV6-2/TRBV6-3 CASSYKTDNSPLHF TGTGCCAGCAGCTACAAAACGGATAATTCACCCCTCCACTTT
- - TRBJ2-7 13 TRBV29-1 CSVSEIGDWEQYF TGCAGCGTCTCTGAGATTGGGGATTGGGAGCAGTACTTC
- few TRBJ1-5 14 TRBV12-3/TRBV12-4 CASSPTGEDQPQHF TGTGCCAGCAGTCCCACCGGGGAAGATCAGCCCCAGCATTTT
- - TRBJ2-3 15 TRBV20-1 CSASGGRTFSDTQYF TGCAGTGCTAGTGGGGGACGGACGTTCTCGGATACGCAGTATTTT
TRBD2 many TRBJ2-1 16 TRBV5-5 CASSLLTSGYYNEQFF TGTGCCAGCAGCCTTTTGACTAGCGGGTACTACAATGAGCAGTTCTTC
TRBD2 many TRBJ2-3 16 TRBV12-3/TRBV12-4 CASSSSGREVADTQYF TGTGCCAGCAGCTCTAGCGGGAGGGAGGTCGCAGATACGCAGTATTTT
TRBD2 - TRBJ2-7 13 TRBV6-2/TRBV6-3 CASAIGGRSGKYF TGTGCCAGCGCGATCGGGGGGAGAAGTGGCAAGTACTTC
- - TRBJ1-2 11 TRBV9 CASEARGGYTF TGTGCCAGCGAGGCACGGGGAGGCTACACCTTC
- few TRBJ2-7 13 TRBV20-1 CSARGLSSYEQYF TGCAGTGCTAGAGGCTTGAGCTCCTACGAGCAGTACTTC
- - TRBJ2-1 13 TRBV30 CAWSVFRQTELFF TGTGCCTGGAGTGTCTTTAGGCAGACGGAGCTGTTCTTC
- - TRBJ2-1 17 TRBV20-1 CSARDLLAGRSNNEQFF TGCAGTGCTAGAGATCTTCTTGCCGGCAGGTCGAACAATGAGCAGTTCTTC
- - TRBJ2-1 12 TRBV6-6 CASSYSTPEQFF TGTGCCAGCAGTTACTCGACCCCTGAGCAGTTCTTC
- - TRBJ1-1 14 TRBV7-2 CASSLVVGGTEAFF TGTGCCAGCAGCTTAGTGGTGGGGGGCACTGAAGCTTTCTTT
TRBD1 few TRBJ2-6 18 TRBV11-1 CASSLQGAGLAGANVLTF TGTGCCAGCAGTTTACAGGGGGCGGGTTTAGCAGGGGCCAACGTCCTGACTTTC
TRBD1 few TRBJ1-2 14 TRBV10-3 CATQAGTGHLGYTF TGTGCCACGCAAGCCGGGACAGGGCATCTTGGCTACACCTTC